What follows are 18 T cell receptor beta chains derived from one specimen sequenced in a study of identifying expanded T cells in peripheral blood. Repertoires were generated with immunoSEQ multiplex PCR, while TCRdb's copy carries only in-frame clones and drops some. The sample holds 97,000 or so clones, about 91% seen once. Sequenced input: blood. Receptor source: a person between 18 and 75 years old in good health.

The genes are TRBV6-5 and TRBJ1-5; D gene ambiguous. Germline V gene lookup returns CDR1 MNHEY and CDR2 SVGAGI. Trimming removed 2 bases from V and 1 base from J, with 3 bases in between. The CDR3 totals 13 residues. The CDR3 DNA reads TGTGCCAGCAGTTACGACAGCAATCAGCCCCAGCATTTT. Its protein product is CASSYDSNQPQHF.

The gene calls are TRBV18 and TRBJ2-1; 8 bases match TRBD2. Germline CDR1 and CDR2: KGHSH and LQKENI. The CDR3 spans 15 residues. V was pared by 0 bases and J by 7 bases, with 5 bases of the junction left unmatched. DNA for the CDR3: TGTGCCAGCTCACCACCCCGGGGGGGCCGGAATGAGCAGTTCTTC. This encodes CASSPPRGGRNEQFF.

The chain couples TRBV6-6 to TRBJ1-2; tentatively, D is TRBD1 (6 bases). This CDR3 has 15 amino acids. Germline V CDR1 and CDR2: MNHNY, SVGAGI (reference sequence). Trimming pared 4 bases from V and 1 base from J, leaving 13 bases between. The CDR3 nucleotides are TGTGCCAGCAGTTCCCTCCGACAGGTTAACTATGGCTACACCTTC. Translated: CASSSLRQVNYGYTF.

The V and J genes are TRBV15 and TRBJ2-3; no firm D call. CDR3 size: 13 residues. Germline CDR1 reads LNHNV; CDR2 reads YYDKDF (reference sequence). V lost 8 bases to trimming and J lost 4 bases, with 13 bases between them. CDR3 in DNA: TGTGCCACCTCCCGGTCGGGCGCAGATACGCAGTATTTT. Its translation is CATSRSGADTQYF. Drawing the rest from reference TRBV15 and TRBJ2-3, the complete variable domain is DAMVIQNPRYQVTQFGKPVTLSCSQTLNHNVMYWYQQKSSQAPKLLFHYYDKDFNNEADTPDNFQSRRPNTSFCFLDIRSPGLGDTAMYLCATSRSGADTQYFGPGTRLTVL.

This chain connects TRBV18 to TRBJ2-3, with D possibly TRBD2 on 6 matching bases. Germline CDR1 and CDR2: KGHSH and LQKENI. Trimming removed 3 bases from V and 4 bases from J, with 17 bases in between. This CDR3 region has 16 residues. In DNA form, the CDR3 reads TGTGCCAGCTCACCTCCGTTGGAGGGGAGATCAGATACGCAGTATTTT. The encoded protein is CASSPPLEGRSDTQYF.

The chain has TRBV7-3 and TRBJ1-2; D not resolved. CDR1 is SGHTA, CDR2 FQGTGA, per germline. CDR3 length: 13 amino acids. Trimming took 2 bases from V and 2 from J, leaving 6 bases between them. The CDR3, as DNA: TGTGCCAGCAGCTTAGGCCCGAACTATGGCTACACCTTC. Translation gives CASSLGPNYGYTF. The full variable domain, in which reference TRBV7-3 and TRBJ1-2 provide the parts outside the CDR3, is GAGVSQTPSNKVTEKGKYVELRCDPISGHTALYWYRQSLGQGPEFLIYFQGTGAADDSGLPNDRFFAVRPEGSVSTLKIQRTERGDSAVYLCASSLGPNYGYTFGSGTRLTVV.

This clone has just one count. This chain connects TRBV5-1 to TRBJ2-5; D unresolved. V lost 2 bases and J 3 bases, leaving 8 bases between the germline ends. Germline lookup yields CDR1 SGHRS and CDR2 YFSETQ. The CDR3 runs 13 residues. CDR3 residues: CASSLKREETQYF. In nucleotides, the CDR3 is TGCGCCAGCAGCTTAAAACGGGAAGAGACCCAGTACTTC.

This chain joins TRBV11-1 and TRBJ2-2; no clear D gene. This CDR3 contains 14 residues. Germline-derived CDR1 and CDR2 are SGHAT and FQDESV (reference sequence). The ends were cut back, 6 bases at V and 1 base at J, with 9 bases in the middle. This chain's CDR3 is CASRSSGNTGELFF. The CDR3 nucleotides read TGTGCCAGCAGGTCCTCGGGGAACACCGGGGAGCTGTTTTTT.

V usage is TRBV6-6 and J usage is TRBJ2-3, with TRBD1 matching over 10 bases. Germline V gives CDR1 MNHNY, CDR2 SVGAGI (reference sequence). This CDR3 is 13 amino acids long. The V segment lost 7 bases and the J segment 6 bases; nucleotides outside the gene matches: 4. The CDR3 here is CASKDRGVDTQYF. The DNA of the CDR3 is TGTGCCAGCAAGGACAGGGGGGTGGATACGCAGTATTTT.

The rearrangement uses TRBV29-1 and TRBJ1-3; tentatively, D is TRBD1 (5 bases). CDR1 is SQVTM and CDR2 is ANQGSEA in the germline V gene. Trimming removed 6 bases at V and 0 bases at J, with 12 bases between. The CDR3 is made up of 14 amino acids. CDR3 DNA sequence: TGCAGCGTCGGGGGTAGTAACTCTGGAAACACCATATATTTT. This translates into CSVGGSNSGNTIYF.

The chain employs TRBV28 and TRBJ2-7; no clear D gene. Trimming pared 6 bases from V and 4 bases from J, leaving 16 bases between. From germline, CDR1 is MDHEN and CDR2 SYDVKM. The CDR3 loop spans 14 amino acids. As DNA, the CDR3 is TGTGCCAGCAGGGGCTTAGACCCGATTTACGAGCAGTACTTC. It is translated as CASRGLDPIYEQYF.

The CDR3 reads CASSVGGENYGYTF. The CDR3 region has the DNA TGTGCCAGCAGCGTAGGTGGGGAAAACTATGGCTACACCTTC. This chain joins TRBV9 and TRBJ1-2; D remains unclear. This CDR3 region has 14 residues. Germline lookup yields CDR1 SGDLS and CDR2 YYNGEE. Trimming cost V 0 bases and J 2 bases, with 8 bases left between them.

The chain is built from TRBV28 and TRBJ1-5; 8 bases align to TRBD1. V was pared by 7 bases and J by 1 base, with 6 bases of the junction left unmatched. Germline loops: CDR1 MDHEN, CDR2 SYDVKM. The CDR3 is 15 amino acids. This chain's CDR3 is CASNTGGDSNQPQHF. The DNA for the CDR3 is TGTGCCAGCAATACAGGGGGGGACAGCAATCAGCCCCAGCATTTT.

V and J are TRBV7-8 and TRBJ1-2; 8 nucleotides align to TRBD1. V shed 4 bases and J 2 bases; nucleotides not matched to a gene: 3. CDR1 is SGHVS and CDR2 is FQNEAQ in the germline V gene. CDR3 length: 14 residues. This CDR3 reads CASSSRTGNYGYTF. The CDR3 DNA reads as TGTGCCAGCAGCTCAAGGACAGGGAACTATGGCTACACCTTC.

The chain employs TRBV5-1 and TRBJ2-1; 11 nucleotides agree with TRBD2. Per germline, CDR1 SGHRS and CDR2 YFSETQ. The CDR3 has 17 residues. With V trimmed by 0 bases and J by 5 bases, 7 bases remained unmatched. The CDR3 region is CASSLGYSTSGDNEQFF. CDR3 nucleotide sequence: TGCGCCAGCAGCTTGGGGTATTCGACTAGCGGGGACAATGAGCAGTTCTTC. The full variable domain, rest sourced from reference TRBV5-1 and TRBJ2-1, is KAGVTQTPRYLIKTRGQQVTLSCSPISGHRSVSWYQQTPGQGLQFLFEYFSETQRNKGNFPGRFSGRQFSNSRSEMNVSTLELGDSALYLCASSLGYSTSGDNEQFFGPGTRLTVL.

The chain couples TRBV7-9 to TRBJ2-3; 7 nucleotides agree with TRBD1. Germline V gives CDR1 SEHNR, CDR2 FQNEAQ (reference sequence). The CDR3 length is 15 residues. With V trimmed by 4 bases and J by 2 bases, 6 bases remained unmatched. As DNA, the CDR3 is TGTGCCAGCAGCTACCGTGACAGGGCCACAGATACGCAGTATTTT. Translating it yields CASSYRDRATDTQYF. Variable domain in full (rest from reference TRBV7-9 and TRBJ2-3): DTGVSQNPRHKITKRGQNVTFRCDPISEHNRLYWYRQTLGQGPEFLTYFQNEAQLEKSRLLSDRFSAERPKGSFSTLEIQRTEQGDSAMYLCASSYRDRATDTQYFGPGTRLTVL.

The V gene is TRBV18, the J gene TRBJ1-5; no clear D gene. The germline gives CDR1 KGHSH, CDR2 LQKENI. The CDR3 length is 12 residues. Between the trimmed V and J ends, which lost 3 bases and 3 bases, there was a span of 3 bases. Written as DNA, the CDR3 is TGTGCCAGCTCACCGGCCAATCAGCCCCAGCATTTT. Encoded protein: CASSPANQPQHF. Variable domain in full (rest from reference TRBV18 and TRBJ1-5): NAGVMQNPRHLVRRRGQEARLRCSPMKGHSHVYWYRQLPEEGLKFMVYLQKENIIDESGMPKERFSAEFPKEGPSILRIQQVVRGDSAAYFCASSPANQPQHFGDGTRLSIL.

V and J are TRBV12-5 and TRBJ2-7, with a tentative D call TRBD1 (6 bases). Germline V gives CDR1 LGHNT, CDR2 FRNRAP. V lost 6 bases and J 2 bases, leaving 11 bases between the germline ends. CDR3 length: 13 residues. The CDR3 sequence is CASGRQGTYEQYF. As DNA, the CDR3 is TGTGCTAGTGGCCGGCAGGGGACCTACGAGCAGTACTTC.